This T cell receptor (beta chain) stems from a study of blood T cell repertoires in COVID-19. Assay used: immunoSEQ multiplex PCR; TCRdb lists only in-frame clones, some missing. Here the sample spans tens of thousands of clones, approximately 91% being singletons. This TCR was sampled from a human donor in a cohort sampled during active COVID-19. Sequencing used peripheral blood.

The chain's CDR3 is CASSLVGLAAYEQYF. The DNA for the CDR3 is TGTGCCAGCAGCTTAGTTGGACTAGCGGCCTACGAGCAGTACTTC. The chain combines TRBV7-9 with TRBJ2-7, with TRBD2 identical over 10 bases. Per the germline V gene, CDR1 is SEHNR and CDR2 is FQNEAQ (reference sequence). The CDR3 is made up of 15 amino acids. V trimming: 1 base; J trimming: 2 bases; junction bases outside the gene matches: 2.